A single sample gave rise to the 2 T cell receptor beta chains below, sequenced in a study of T cells expressing NK-cell markers. TCRdb reanalyzed the 5' RACE reads and collapses them to one entry per CDR3 protein, without DNA. Recorded for this sample: about 160,000 distinct CDR3 sequences. Sequencing input: blood T cells: a sorted CD56 or NKG2C T cell subset, CD4+ or CD8+ T cells, or bulk PBMC T cells (not recorded which). These TCRs come from a woman aged 18 to 75 in good health.

The CDR3 reads CSARASNYGYTF. The J gene is TRBJ1-2, the V gene TRBV20-1. CDR1 DFQATT and CDR2 SNEGSKA come from the germline V gene (reference sequence). The CDR3 sequence is 12 residues long.

The rearrangement links TRBV9 to TRBJ2-5; the D call from TCRdb, TRBD1, cannot be confirmed without DNA. This CDR3 spans 15 amino acids. Germline V lookup: CDR1 SGDLS, CDR2 YYNGEE. The CDR3 is CASSVVQGGQETQYF.